This passage covers 14 T cell receptor beta chains from one sample sequenced in a study of cytomegalovirus exposure and HLA in healthy donors. PCR amplification relied on 60 Vbeta primers (plus 13 Jbeta primers). The table came from immunoSEQ multiplex PCR; TCRdb's copy has only in-frame clones and leaves some out. Here the sample spans 150,000 to 200,000 clones, around 85% being singletons. Material for sequencing was PBMCs. All receptors come from a man aged 18 to 30 in good health and CMV-seropositive.

The chain couples TRBV9 to TRBJ2-3; D perhaps matches TRBD2 (5 bases). This CDR3 contains 15 residues. With 4 bases removed from V and 0 bases from J, the gap between germline ends came to 12 bases. Germline V gene data show CDR1 as SGDLS and CDR2 as YYNGEE. The CDR3 DNA reads as TGTGCCAGCAGCACGTGGACTGCCAGCACAGATACGCAGTATTTT. Amino acids: CASSTWTASTDTQYF.

The J gene is TRBJ1-6, the V gene TRBV21-1; the DNA was not used to check the table's D call, TRBD1. TRBV21-1 is classified as a pseudogene. The CDR3 is 18 amino acids. The CDR3 region has the DNA TGTGCCAGCAGCCCAACCCGGGACAGGGTAACCGAGGGTTCACCCCTCCACTTT. Amino acid sequence: CASSPTRDRVTEGSPLHF.

The chain joins TRBV7-2 to TRBJ2-2; 8 nucleotides agree with TRBD2. The CDR3 sequence is 18 residues long. Germline loops: CDR1 SGHTA, CDR2 FQGNSA. J gave up 0 bases and V 2 bases, and 8 bases lay outside the gene matches. The DNA of the CDR3 is TGTGCCAGCAGCTTATCGGGTATAGCGGGAACGAACACCGGGGAGCTGTTTTTT. Amino acid sequence: CASSLSGIAGTNTGELFF.

The chain joins TRBV9 to TRBJ1-6; D may be TRBD1 (5 bases). Germline V gene data show CDR1 as SGDLS and CDR2 as YYNGEE. V shed 4 bases and J shed 0 bases, with 14 bases lying between them. The CDR3 has 17 residues. CDR3 in DNA: TGTGCCAGCAGCCCACGCAGGGTTAGCTCCTATAATTCACCCCTCCACTTT. Protein product: CASSPRRVSSYNSPLHF.

The chain carries TRBV2 and TRBJ2-2, with 7 bases fitting TRBD1. The CDR3 is made up of 14 amino acids. V trimming: 3 bases; J trimming: 7 bases; junction bases outside the gene matches: 5. Germline CDR1 and CDR2: SNHLY and FYNNEI. The CDR3 bases are TGTGCCAGCAGTGATCAGGGGGTGGGCGGGGAGCTGTTTTTT. Its translation is CASSDQGVGGELFF.

The chain joins TRBV10-3 to TRBJ1-1, with 9 bases lining up with TRBD1. Looked up from germline, CDR1 is ENHRY and CDR2 is SYGVKD. After removal of 1 base from V and 4 bases from J, the junction contained 4 bases not matched to a gene. The CDR3 has 15 amino acids. The DNA of the CDR3 is TGTGCCATCAGTGAGTTACAGGGGGCTGGCACTGAAGCTTTCTTT. Protein: CAISELQGAGTEAFF.

This clone came up once. V usage is TRBV11-3 and J usage is TRBJ2-2, with 8 bases matching TRBD1. Germline V gene data show CDR1 as SGHNT and CDR2 as YENEEA. The trim removed 5 bases at V and 6 bases at J, leaving 14 bases unmatched. CDR3 size: 17 residues. CDR3 loop: CASSPALGQGRAGELFF. The DNA for the CDR3 is TGTGCCAGCAGCCCAGCCCTCGGACAGGGCCGGGCCGGGGAGCTGTTTTTT. The full variable domain, rest sourced from reference TRBV11-3 and TRBJ2-2, is EAGVVQSPRYKIIEKKQPVAFWCNPISGHNTLYWYLQNLGQGPELLIRYENEEAVDDSQLPKDRFSAERLKGVDSTLKIQPAELGDSAVYLCASSPALGQGRAGELFFGEGSRLTVL.

This sequence joins TRBV7-9 and TRBJ2-5, with D possibly TRBD2 on 6 matching bases. The DNA end is more similar to TRBJ2-7, so the J call may be wrong. The CDR3 length is 14 residues. Per the germline V gene, CDR1 is SEHNR and CDR2 is FQNEAQ (reference sequence). Written as DNA, the CDR3 is TGTGCCAGCAGCTTGGCCGGGAGCCGCTACGAGCAGTACTTC. This gives the protein CASSLAGSRYEQYF.

The chain employs TRBV11-2 and TRBJ1-3; D is possibly TRBD1 (6 bases). Trimming pared 6 bases from V and 0 bases from J, leaving 12 bases between. CDR3 length equals 15 residues. Germline values: CDR1 SGHAT, CDR2 FQNNGV. The CDR3 region is CASRPQDSSGNTIYF. Written as DNA, the CDR3 is TGTGCCAGCAGACCCCAGGACAGCTCTGGAAACACCATATATTTT. Variable domain in full (rest from reference TRBV11-2 and TRBJ1-3): EAGVAQSPRYKIIEKRQSVAFWCNPISGHATLYWYQQILGQGPKLLIQFQNNGVVDDSQLPKDRFSAERLKGVDSTLKIQPAKLEDSAVYLCASRPQDSSGNTIYFGEGSWLTVV.

The chain links TRBV5-5 to TRBJ2-6; TRBD1 might be the D (6 bases). V was clipped by 1 base and J by 1 base, with 12 bases between them. This CDR3 is built from 17 residues. The germline V gene has CDR1 SGHKS and CDR2 YYEKEE (reference sequence). The CDR3 DNA follows: TGTGCCAGCAGCTTGCGGGAACAGGGATCTGGGGCCAACGTCCTGACTTTC. As protein: CASSLREQGSGANVLTF.

This chain joins TRBV5-4 and TRBJ2-5, with D possibly matching TRBD1 (6 bases). The tail of the sequence fits TRBJ2-7 better, so the J call may be wrong. Germline V gene lookup returns CDR1 SGHNT and CDR2 YYREEE (reference sequence). The CDR3 spans 14 residues. In DNA form, the CDR3 reads TGTGCCAGCAGCTTGAGGACAGATCTGTACGAGCAGTACTTC. Translated: CASSLRTDLYEQYF.

This chain connects TRBV7-2 to TRBJ1-1, with TRBD1 matching over 8 bases. Germline lookup yields CDR1 SGHTA and CDR2 FQGNSA. J gave up 5 bases and V 5 bases, and 10 bases lay outside the gene matches. The CDR3 length is 15 residues. CDR3 region: CASSKISGGRTEAFF. In nucleotides, the CDR3 is TGTGCCAGCAGCAAGATATCAGGGGGCAGGACTGAAGCTTTCTTT.

The chain is built from TRBV15 and TRBJ2-1; TRBD2 agrees at 10 bases. This CDR3 region has 16 residues. J was trimmed by 9 bases and V by 0 bases; bases with no gene match: 8. The germline CDR1 and CDR2 sequences are LNHNV and YYDKDF (reference sequence). The CDR3 coding sequence is TGTGCCACCAGCAGAGAGGGTAGCGGGGGGTTAAGTGAGCAGTTCTTC. As protein: CATSREGSGGLSEQFF.

The chain's CDR3 is CASSQEPGASREQYF. The CDR3 DNA follows: TGCGCCAGCAGCCAAGAGCCAGGGGCTTCGAGGGAGCAGTACTTC. The chain is built from TRBV4-1 and TRBJ2-7, with D possibly matching TRBD1 (6 bases). The CDR3 runs to 15 residues. From germline, CDR1 is MGHRA and CDR2 YSYEKL. The germline V and J ends were trimmed by 0 bases and 7 bases, with 16 bases remaining between them.